These 29 T cell receptor beta chains originate from one sample sequenced in a study of cytotoxic CD8 clonotypes in ibrutinib-treated CLL (dated by TCRdb to about 2021). The time point label, read with the paper, signifies: more than 10 months on ibrutinib. Library construction relied on the immunoSEQ multiplex PCR assay. TCRdb re-hosts the immuneACCESS table, in-frame sequences only. Its copies lack some clones; in the studies checked, an unresolved V gene accounts for under half of them, and the cause for the rest is not known. The sample includes fewer than 70,000 clones, with 71% observed a single time. The top ten constitute 43% of the sample. Sequenced here: PBMCs, sampled after 12 months of ibrutinib treatment. These receptors were taken from a human donor with chronic lymphocytic leukemia.

The chain recombines TRBV9 with TRBJ2-3; D assignment may be TRBD1 or TRBD2 (5 bases each). The CDR3 sequence is 15 residues long. Germline lookup yields CDR1 SGDLS and CDR2 YYNGEE. V was clipped by 0 bases and J by 2 bases, with 10 bases between them. The CDR3 loop is CASSVDGDATDTQYF. DNA for the CDR3: TGTGCCAGCAGCGTAGACGGGGACGCCACAGATACGCAGTATTTT.

This clone was counted between two and nine times. This rearrangement joins TRBV11-1 to TRBJ2-7, with D uncertain. The CDR3 has 15 amino acids. The V end was cut by 1 base, the J end by 1 base, with 11 bases between. CDR1 is SGHAT, CDR2 FQDESV, per germline (reference sequence). CDR3 in DNA: TGTGCCAGCAGCTTAGAATGGGGTAATTCCTACGAGCAGTACTTC. Translation: CASSLEWGNSYEQYF.

This clone showed up just a few times. V is TRBV30 and J is TRBJ1-2; no firm D call. The CDR3 runs to 13 residues. The V and J ends lost 5 bases and 7 bases respectively, with 17 bases between them. Per germline, CDR1 GTSNPN and CDR2 SVGIG (reference sequence). Written as DNA, the CDR3 is TGTGCCTGGGGAAGGGCAACGATCAGTGGCTACACCTTC. Its translation is CAWGRATISGYTF.

The chain uses TRBV20-1 and TRBJ2-3, with unresolved D. Per germline, CDR1 DFQATT and CDR2 SNEGSKA (reference sequence). This CDR3 has 11 amino acids. V was shortened by 4 bases and J by 6 bases, with 8 bases between the two germline ends. CDR3 residues: CSANPRDTQYF. The CDR3 nucleotides read TGCAGTGCTAACCCCCGGGATACGCAGTATTTT.

This chain links TRBV28 with TRBJ2-7; 7 bases map to TRBD1. The germline V gene has CDR1 MDHEN and CDR2 SYDVKM. With 7 bases clipped from V and 4 bases from J, the junction kept 4 bases outside the gene matches. This CDR3 spans 12 amino acids. The CDR3 protein is CASTRGRYEQYF. DNA of the CDR3: TGTGCCAGCACGAGGGGGCGTTACGAGCAGTACTTC.

The chain carries TRBV9 and TRBJ2-3, with TRBD2 identical over 12 bases. Trimming removed 3 bases from V and 6 bases from J; junction bases left unmatched: 8. Germline V CDR1 and CDR2: SGDLS, YYNGEE. This CDR3 is 16 amino acids long. CDR3 sequence (DNA): TGTGCCAGCAGCGGTCGACTAGCGGGAGTTATCGATACGCAGTATTTT. Translating it yields CASSGRLAGVIDTQYF.

V and J are TRBV5-1 and TRBJ2-2, with 7 positions matching TRBD1. The CDR3 covers 14 residues. V dropped 6 bases and J dropped 3; count of bases not matched to a gene: 5. The germline V gene has CDR1 SGHRS and CDR2 YFSETQ. CDR3 nucleotides: TGCGCCAGCACCCTGACAGGGTACACCGGGGAGCTGTTTTTT. Translated: CASTLTGYTGELFF.

The chain combines TRBV18 with TRBJ2-7; TRBD2 matches at 7 bases. Unmatched junction bases numbered 7, after V lost 3 bases and J lost 2 bases. This CDR3 has 15 residues. The germline CDR1 and CDR2 sequences are KGHSH and LQKENI. Written as DNA, the CDR3 is TGTGCCAGCTCACCCTCCGGGACTACCGCCTACGAGCAGTACTTC. It encodes CASSPSGTTAYEQYF.

The rearrangement links TRBV9 to TRBJ2-1, with a weak D call TRBD1 (6 bases). Trimming stripped 3 bases from V and 9 bases from J, with 16 bases between. Per germline, CDR1 SGDLS and CDR2 YYNGEE. The CDR3 is 14 residues long. Here the CDR3 reads CASSARMGASEQFF. CDR3 DNA sequence: TGTGCCAGCAGCGCCCGAATGGGGGCTAGTGAGCAGTTCTTC.

The chain couples TRBV9 to TRBJ1-4; TRBD1 might be the D (5 bases). The V end was cut by 3 bases, the J end by 8 bases, with 23 bases between. Germline V gene lookup returns CDR1 SGDLS and CDR2 YYNGEE. The CDR3 contains 17 residues. In DNA, the CDR3 is TGTGCCAGCAGCGCGTTCCCCCTCGCCGACTCAGGGGAAAAACTGTTTTTT. The encoded protein is CASSAFPLADSGEKLFF.

The rearrangement uses TRBV6-1 and TRBJ1-3; D unclear. This CDR3 has 14 amino acids. Trimming shortened V by 1 base and J by 0 bases, and 4 bases separated the two germline ends. Germline V lookup: CDR1 MNHNS, CDR2 SASEGT. The CDR3 sequence is CASSEGFSGNTIYF. CDR3 bases: TGTGCCAGCAGTGAAGGATTCTCTGGAAACACCATATATTTT.

The chain combines TRBV4-1 with TRBJ2-5; 8 bases agree with TRBD1. Per the germline V gene, CDR1 is MGHRA and CDR2 is YSYEKL. Losses at the gene ends were 6 bases for V and 6 bases for J; bases not matched to a gene: 18. The CDR3 covers 17 residues. The CDR3 coding sequence is TGCGCCAGCAGAGGGACAGGACCCAGCACTAGTGATCAGACCCAGTACTTC. This sequence encodes CASRGTGPSTSDQTQYF.

The chain couples TRBV4-1 to TRBJ1-3; D gene uncertain. The CDR3 contains 16 residues. Deletions cut 1 base from V and 0 bases from J, with 10 bases between. From germline, CDR1 is MGHRA and CDR2 YSYEKL. The DNA for the CDR3 is TGCGCCAGCAGCCAAGGACGGAGGAGCTCTGGAAACACCATATATTTT. It translates to CASSQGRRSSGNTIYF.

The chain combines TRBV5-1 with TRBJ1-2; no firm D call. This CDR3 is built from 13 residues. CDR1 is SGHRS, CDR2 YFSETQ, per germline. The ends were cut back, 0 bases at V and 3 bases at J, with 6 bases in the middle. The CDR3 is CASSLGGYYGYTF. The DNA for the CDR3 is TGCGCCAGCAGCTTGGGGGGATACTATGGCTACACCTTC.

The chain employs TRBV9 and TRBJ2-1; 8 bases match TRBD2. Germline CDR1 and CDR2: SGDLS and YYNGEE. The V and J ends lost 0 bases and 9 bases, in that order; junction bases with no gene match: 5. The CDR3 extends over 14 amino acids. CDR3 amino acids: CASSVAGGPGEQFF. The CDR3 region has the DNA TGTGCCAGCAGCGTAGCGGGAGGGCCGGGTGAGCAGTTCTTC.

The chain recombines TRBV28 with TRBJ2-7, with D tentatively TRBD1 or TRBD2 (6 bases each). Trimming pared 7 bases from V and 0 bases from J, leaving 16 bases between. The CDR3 covers 15 residues. The germline gives CDR1 MDHEN, CDR2 SYDVKM. CDR3 protein: CASTPWGASSYEQYF. CDR3 sequence (DNA): TGTGCCAGCACCCCGTGGGGGGCTAGCTCCTACGAGCAGTACTTC.

The CDR3 DNA is TGCGCCAGCAGCCAAGGCATCACCGATACGCAGTATTTT. It yields the protein CASSQGITDTQYF. The rearrangement uses TRBV4-1 and TRBJ2-3; D gene ambiguous. The V end lost 1 base, the J end lost 6 bases, and 8 bases lay between the germline ends. The germline V gene has CDR1 MGHRA and CDR2 YSYEKL. There are 13 residues in the CDR3.

J is TRBJ2-7 and V is TRBV29-1, with D uncertain. Trimming left V 7 bases short and J 2 bases short, with 12 bases between. Germline V lookup: CDR1 SQVTM, CDR2 ANQGSEA. The CDR3 consists of 12 residues. In DNA, the CDR3 is TGCAGCGCCCAGATCAACACCTACGAGCAGTACTTC. It yields the protein CSAQINTYEQYF.

The chain links TRBV28 to TRBJ1-5; D gene ambiguous. The germline V gene has CDR1 MDHEN and CDR2 SYDVKM. V lost 4 bases, J lost 1 base, and 8 bases lay in between. The CDR3 runs to 14 residues. Here the CDR3 reads CASSSLNSNQPQHF. CDR3 in DNA: TGTGCCAGCAGTTCTCTTAACAGCAATCAGCCCCAGCATTTT.

This rearrangement joins TRBV28 to TRBJ2-1; D might be TRBD2 (6 bases). V gave up 6 bases and J gave up 0 bases, with 12 bases separating them. CDR1 is MDHEN and CDR2 is SYDVKM in the germline V gene. This CDR3 region has 15 residues. The CDR3 loop is CASRLGTSSYNEQFF. DNA for the CDR3: TGTGCCAGCAGGCTCGGGACTTCCTCCTACAATGAGCAGTTCTTC.

Worth noting for this clone: At the DNA level, this CDR3 is encoded by other sequences in the same sample as well. The chain couples TRBV2 to TRBJ2-1; the match to TRBD2 covers 7 bases. Per the germline V gene, CDR1 is SNHLY and CDR2 is FYNNEI. V lost 5 bases and J lost 5; bases outside the gene matches: 3. The CDR3 totals 13 residues. The CDR3 coding sequence is TGTGCCAGCAGTAGCGGGATTGACAATGAGCAGTTCTTC. Its protein is CASSSGIDNEQFF.

Regarding this clone: This is likely an artifact of a read error, given a far larger clone one base away. This chain connects TRBV28 to TRBJ2-1; a weak D match, TRBD1 (5 bases). CDR3 length: 18 residues. Per the germline V gene, CDR1 is MDHEN and CDR2 is SYDVKM. V was pared by 3 bases and J by 13 bases, with 31 bases between. CDR3 DNA sequence: TGTGCCAGCAGTTTTGCCCCTTGGCAGGGTACAGCCAAAAACATTCAGTTCTTC. Translated: CASSFAPWQGTAKNIQFF.

CDR3 amino acids: CASSSSGGQRETQYF. In nucleotides, the CDR3 is TGTGCCAGCAGCTCGAGCGGTGGGCAGCGAGAGACCCAGTACTTC. The chain carries TRBV5-4 and TRBJ2-5; perhaps TRBD2 as D (5 bases). The CDR3 has 15 amino acids. Looked up from germline, CDR1 is SGHNT and CDR2 is YYREEE (reference sequence). Trimming removed 3 bases from V and 4 bases from J, with 16 bases in between.

The gene calls are TRBV5-4 and TRBJ1-6, with D maybe TRBD1 (5 bases). The V gene lost 7 bases and the J gene lost 7 bases, with 12 bases spanning the gap. Germline V gives CDR1 SGHNT, CDR2 YYREEE (reference sequence). The CDR3 covers 13 residues. CDR3 loop: CASGRDGNSPLHF. In nucleotides, the CDR3 is TGTGCCAGCGGCAGGGACGGGAATTCACCCCTCCACTTT.

As concerns this clone: Other DNA sequences of this sample code for an identical CDR3. The V gene is TRBV5-6, the J gene TRBJ2-2; TRBD2 is a possible D gene (6 bases). V dropped 2 bases and J dropped 3 bases, with 8 bases sitting between them. This CDR3 has 14 residues. Germline V CDR1 and CDR2: SGHDT, YYEEEE. As DNA, the CDR3 is TGTGCCAGCAGCTTAACGGGGGACACCGGGGAGCTGTTTTTT. It translates to CASSLTGDTGELFF.

The genes are TRBV7-2 and TRBJ2-5; 11 bases fit TRBD1. The germline gives CDR1 SGHTA, CDR2 FQGNSA. Trimming at V came to 7 bases and at J to 5 bases, leaving 6 bases not matched to a gene. This CDR3 is 14 amino acids long. The CDR3 loop reads CASIPGTGGETQYF. Here the CDR3 DNA reads TGTGCCAGCATTCCCGGGACAGGGGGGGAGACCCAGTACTTC.

The V gene is TRBV6-6, the J gene TRBJ1-4, with D uncertain. The CDR3 sequence is 13 residues long. Trimming cost V 7 bases and J 8 bases, with 14 bases left between them. Germline lookup yields CDR1 MNHNY and CDR2 SVGAGI (reference sequence). In DNA form, the CDR3 reads TGTGCCAGCACCCGTGGCCGGGAGGAAAAACTGTTTTTT. It is translated as CASTRGREEKLFF.

V gene TRBV28 combines with J gene TRBJ2-7; D gene ambiguous. Trimming removed 6 bases from V and 7 bases from J, with 10 bases in between. Germline assignment: CDR1 MDHEN and CDR2 SYDVKM. CDR3 length: 11 residues. CDR3 bases: TGTGCCAGCAGCCTCCAAGGAGAGCAGTACTTC. Its translation: CASSLQGEQYF.

The CDR3 is CASSITQAMGEQFF. CDR3 nucleotide sequence: TGTGCCAGTAGTATAACACAGGCGATGGGTGAGCAGTTCTTC. The chain couples TRBV19 to TRBJ2-1, with D maybe TRBD1 (5 bases). The CDR3 loop spans 14 amino acids. Trimming cost V 2 bases and J 9 bases, with 14 bases left between them. CDR1 is LNHDA, CDR2 SQIVND, per germline (reference sequence).